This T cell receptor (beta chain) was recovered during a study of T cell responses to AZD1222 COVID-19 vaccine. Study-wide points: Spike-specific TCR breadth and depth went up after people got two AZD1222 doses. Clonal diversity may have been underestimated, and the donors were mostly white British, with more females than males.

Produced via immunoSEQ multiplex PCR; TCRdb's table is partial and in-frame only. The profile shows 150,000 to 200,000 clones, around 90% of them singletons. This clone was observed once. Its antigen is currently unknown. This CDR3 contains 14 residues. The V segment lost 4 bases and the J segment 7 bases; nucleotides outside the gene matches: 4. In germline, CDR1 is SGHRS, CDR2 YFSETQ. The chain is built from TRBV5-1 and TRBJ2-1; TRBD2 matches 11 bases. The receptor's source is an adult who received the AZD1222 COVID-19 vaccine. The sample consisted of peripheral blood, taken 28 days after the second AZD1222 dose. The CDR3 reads CASSPRTSGNEQFF. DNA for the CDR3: TGCGCCAGCAGCCCCCGGACTAGCGGGAATGAGCAGTTCTTC.